Shown below are 26 T cell receptor beta chains from a single sample sequenced in a study of regulatory T cells in long-lasting Graves disease (dated by TCRdb to about 2021). Library method: multiplex PCR. Sequencer: Illumina HiSeq 4000. To build TCR beta libraries, CDR3 regions were amplified by Arm-PCR using iRepertoire HTBI primers. The raw public data were reprocessed by TCRdb itself: fastp quality trimming at Q25, MiXCR clonotype calling, in-frame beta chains only. CDR3 protein sequences are deduplicated, and each keeps its most common genes and DNA. The sample includes some 500,000 distinct CDR3 sequences, with approximately 15% observed a single time. The top ten hold roughly a tenth of the sample. What this sample's time point label stands for: newly diagnosed GD, antithyroid drugs for less than 3 months. For both TCR sequencing and RNA sequencing, RNA was extracted from PBMCs in TRIzol. This sample also belongs to another study, concerning T cells in Graves' hyperthyroidism and ophthalmopathy.

The specimen was peripheral blood mononuclear cells (PBMCs), collected at new diagnosis, from a patient treated with antithyroid drugs. The receptors come from a man aged 25-45 years with Graves disease. Donor details come from another sample of the same person, matched by shared clones.

In its sample, this clonotype was seen a few times. The chain is built from TRBV19 and TRBJ2-1, with D possibly matching TRBD1 (6 bases). V was trimmed by 4 bases and J by 7 bases, leaving 20 bases between them. The length of the CDR3 is 16 residues. Germline CDR1 is LNHDA and CDR2 is SQIVND (reference sequence). CDR3 loop: CASSTRTAQLGNEQFF. CDR3 DNA: TGTGCCAGTAGTACACGGACAGCCCAACTCGGGAATGAGCAGTTCTTC.

The chain is built from TRBV25-1 and TRBJ2-5, with unresolved D. This CDR3 is 14 amino acids long. The germline V gene encodes CDR1 MGHDK and CDR2 SYGVNS. V was trimmed by 5 bases and J by 4 bases, leaving 14 bases between them. The DNA for the CDR3 is TGTGCCAGCAGTCACCCCCCCGAGATAGAGACCCAGTACTTC. The encoded protein is CASSHPPEIETQYF.

The CDR3, as DNA: TGCAGTGCTTGGGAAGGGTCGAGCAATCAGCCCCAGCATTTT. The encoded protein is CSAWEGSSNQPQHF. J is TRBJ1-5 and V is TRBV20-1; no clear D. The germline V and J ends were trimmed by 5 bases and 1 base, with 12 bases remaining between them. The CDR3 runs 14 residues. The V gene's germline CDR1 is DFQATT and CDR2 SNEGSKA (reference sequence).

This clonotype was counted once. J is TRBJ2-5 and V is TRBV9, with 10 bases matching TRBD2. Looked up from germline, CDR1 is SGDLS and CDR2 is YYNGEE. The junction had 3 bases not matched to a gene; V was cut back by 0 bases and J by 4 bases. The CDR3 contains 15 residues. CDR3 in amino acids: CASSVASGSGETQYF. CDR3 DNA sequence: TGTGCCAGCAGCGTAGCTAGCGGGAGTGGAGAGACCCAGTACTTC.

This clonotype was observed many times. The gene calls are TRBV10-2 and TRBJ2-7; 8 positions agree with TRBD2. V was clipped by 4 bases and J by 5 bases; unmatched bases: 7. The CDR3 length is 14 residues. The germline V gene has CDR1 WSHSY and CDR2 SAAADI. CDR3 in amino acids: CASSAVPGGNEQYF. The CDR3 DNA follows: TGCGCCAGCAGTGCAGTCCCGGGGGGGAACGAGCAGTACTTC.

This clonotype came up many times. V usage is TRBV2 and J usage is TRBJ1-3, with D maybe TRBD1 (5 bases). Per germline, CDR1 SNHLY and CDR2 FYNNEI. Trimming cost V 7 bases and J 0 bases, with 16 bases left between them. The CDR3 sequence is 16 residues long. This CDR3 is CASTPRGRSSGNTIYF. In DNA, the CDR3 is TGTGCCAGCACCCCCCGGGGCAGGAGCTCTGGAAACACCATATATTTT.

This clonotype was counted ten times or more. This chain links TRBV6-5 with TRBJ1-2; possibly TRBD1 for D (6 bases). The ends were cut back, 4 bases at V and 3 bases at J, with 15 bases in the middle. In germline, CDR1 is MNHEY, CDR2 SVGAGI. This CDR3 is 15 amino acids long. The CDR3 spells CASSWGPGPYYGYTF. CDR3 DNA: TGTGCCAGCAGTTGGGGGCCAGGGCCATACTATGGCTACACCTTC.

This clonotype was picked up many times. The V and J genes are TRBV2 and TRBJ1-5, with no clear D. CDR1 and CDR2 (germline): SNHLY, FYNNEI. CDR3 length equals 11 residues. V was pared by 5 bases and J by 6 bases, with 5 bases between. This chain's CDR3 is CASSTGQPQHF. The CDR3 nucleotides are TGTGCCAGCAGTACCGGTCAGCCCCAGCATTTT.

This clonotype was picked up many times. V usage is TRBV5-1 and J usage is TRBJ2-2; 10 bases line up with TRBD1. V was pared by 0 bases and J by 4 bases, with 3 bases of the junction left unmatched. The CDR3 totals 16 residues. Germline loops: CDR1 SGHRS, CDR2 YFSETQ. This CDR3 reads CASSLERTGGTGELFF. The CDR3, as DNA: TGCGCCAGCAGCTTGGAGAGGACAGGGGGCACCGGGGAGCTGTTTTTT.

This clonotype was counted between two and nine times. The chain combines TRBV3-1 with TRBJ2-7; possible D gene TRBD2, 5 bases. V lost 4 bases and J 3 bases, leaving 10 bases between the germline ends. Germline V CDR1 and CDR2: LGHDT, YNNKEL (reference sequence). This CDR3 is built from 13 residues. The CDR3 spells CASSRDGNYEQYF. CDR3 DNA: TGTGCCAGCAGCCGAGACGGGAACTACGAGCAGTACTTC.

The table lists this clonotype with many counts. The chain is built from TRBV12-3 or TRBV12-4 and TRBJ2-1, with 8 positions matching TRBD2. CDR3 size: 14 residues. V shed 7 bases and J 4 bases; nucleotides not matched to a gene: 6. The CDR3 loop reads CASKSGSGYNEQFF. CDR3 sequence (DNA): TGTGCCAGCAAAAGCGGGAGTGGGTACAATGAGCAGTTCTTC.

The rearrangement uses TRBV12-3 or TRBV12-4 and TRBJ2-3, with 10 positions matching TRBD2. Unmatched junction bases numbered 7, after V lost 5 bases and J lost 2 bases. The CDR3 totals 16 residues. CDR3 DNA sequence: TGTGCCAGCAGTCCGCTAGCGGGAGCAGACACAGATACGCAGTATTTT. Its protein product is CASSPLAGADTDTQYF.

This clonotype was detected many times. This rearrangement joins TRBV11-2 to TRBJ2-2; no reliable D call. V lost 5 bases to trimming and J lost 6 bases, with 16 bases between them. The CDR3 sequence is 15 residues long. Germline CDR1 SGHAT, CDR2 FQNNGV. In DNA, the CDR3 is TGTGCCAGCAGCACCGATCCCGGCCAGCCCGGGGAGCTGTTTTTT. Protein: CASSTDPGQPGELFF. The complete variable domain, with remaining parts taken from reference TRBV11-2 and TRBJ2-2, reads EAGVAQSPRYKIIEKRQSVAFWCNPISGHATLYWYQQILGQGPKLLIQFQNNGVVDDSQLPKDRFSAERLKGVDSTLKIQPAKLEDSAVYLCASSTDPGQPGELFFGEGSRLTVL.

At least ten counts were recorded for this clonotype. This rearrangement joins TRBV2 to TRBJ1-2; D is possibly TRBD1 (6 bases). The V end was cut by 2 bases, the J end by 6 bases, with 16 bases between. CDR3 length: 15 residues. The germline CDR1 and CDR2 sequences are SNHLY and FYNNEI. CDR3 nucleotides: TGTGCCAGCAGTGAAACAGGGCGGCGCGCAAATGGCTACACCTTC. Protein: CASSETGRRANGYTF.

In this sample, this clonotype turned up a few times. J is TRBJ2-1 and V is TRBV15, with D hard to call. CDR1 is LNHNV, CDR2 YYDKDF, per germline (reference sequence). Trimming took 2 bases from V and 0 from J, leaving 14 bases between them. CDR3 length: 17 residues. CDR3 coding DNA: TGTGCCACCAGCAGATACCGACTGTCGAGCTCCTACAATGAGCAGTTCTTC. Amino acids: CATSRYRLSSSYNEQFF.

The sample holds many counts of this clonotype. The rearrangement uses TRBV28 and TRBJ2-7; D possibly matches TRBD1 or TRBD2 (5 bases each). This CDR3 is built from 13 residues. V was shortened by 6 bases and J by 3 bases, with 12 bases between the two germline ends. Germline CDR1 and CDR2: MDHEN and SYDVKM. The DNA of the CDR3 is TGTGCCAGCAGCGGTGACAGCGGCTACGAGCAGTACTTC. Its protein product is CASSGDSGYEQYF. Drawing the rest from reference TRBV28 and TRBJ2-7, the complete variable domain is DVKVTQSSRYLVKRTGEKVFLECVQDMDHENMFWYRQDPGLGLRLIYFSYDVKMKEKGDIPEGYSVSREKKERFSLILESASTNQTSMYLCASSGDSGYEQYFGPGTRLTVT.

This clonotype was observed many times. The CDR3 DNA is TGTGCCAGCAGTCCACACATCAGTGCCACCAACTATGGCTACACCTTC. It translates to CASSPHISATNYGYTF. The genes are TRBV28 and TRBJ1-2; no firm D call. The CDR3 spans 16 residues. Germline CDR1 reads MDHEN; CDR2 reads SYDVKM. V lost 5 bases and J 2 bases, leaving 18 bases between the germline ends.

A few counts support this clonotype. This chain connects TRBV24-1 to TRBJ2-5; 10 positions match TRBD1. Germline assignment: CDR1 KGHDR and CDR2 SFDVKD. J gave up 3 bases and V 4 bases, and 4 bases lay outside the gene matches. The CDR3 length is 15 residues. Written as DNA, the CDR3 is TGTGCCACCAGTGACCCCGGGACAGGGGAAGAGACCCAGTACTTC. Protein: CATSDPGTGEETQYF.

This clonotype occurred many times. V gene TRBV6-2 or TRBV6-3 combines with J gene TRBJ2-7, with a possible D match to TRBD1 (6 bases). The length of the CDR3 is 14 residues. Germline V lookup: CDR1 MNHEY, CDR2 SVGEGT. The germline V and J ends were trimmed by 5 bases and 5 bases, with 16 bases remaining between them. In DNA form, the CDR3 reads TGTGCCAGCAGTGTGAGGACAGTCGCCGACGAGCAGTACTTC. It encodes CASSVRTVADEQYF.

The chain has TRBV27 and TRBJ2-7; the match to TRBD2 covers 13 bases. The CDR3 covers 15 residues. Germline trimming cut 5 bases from V and 5 bases from J; bases unmatched to any gene: 6. The V gene's germline CDR1 is MNHEY and CDR2 SMNVEV (reference sequence). CDR3 loop: CASSQRTSGSHEQYF. In DNA form, the CDR3 reads TGTGCCAGCAGTCAGAGGACTAGCGGGAGCCACGAGCAGTACTTC.

The chain has TRBV7-9 and TRBJ2-7; D is ambiguous. CDR3 length: 15 residues. Trimming removed 1 base from V and 7 bases from J, with 17 bases in between. From germline, CDR1 is SEHNR and CDR2 FQNEAQ (reference sequence). CDR3: CASSLEGLTYNEQYF. CDR3 DNA: TGTGCCAGCAGCTTAGAGGGCCTTACCTACAATGAGCAGTACTTC.

This clonotype was seen more than once but under ten times. V usage is TRBV19 and J usage is TRBJ1-5, with a possible D match to TRBD1 (6 bases). Germline CDR1 and CDR2: LNHDA and SQIVND (reference sequence). This CDR3 has 19 residues. V dropped 4 bases and J dropped 0 bases, with 22 bases sitting between them. The CDR3 DNA is TGTGCCAGTAGTACTAAAACGGGACATCGGGGGACTAGCAATCAGCCCCAGCATTTT. This translates into CASSTKTGHRGTSNQPQHF.

This clonotype was counted many times. The chain is built from TRBV2 and TRBJ1-5; perhaps TRBD1 as D (6 bases). Germline-derived CDR1 and CDR2 are SNHLY and FYNNEI. The CDR3 has 15 amino acids. V was pared by 1 base and J by 5 bases, with 12 bases between. This CDR3 is CASSEGGGHDQPQHF. DNA of the CDR3: TGTGCCAGCAGTGAAGGGGGGGGGCACGATCAGCCCCAGCATTTT.

In this sample, this clonotype turned up many times. V and J are TRBV6-1 and TRBJ2-1; TRBD2 aligns across 7 bases. V lost 7 bases to trimming and J lost 6 bases; unmatched junction nucleotides: 12. This CDR3 is built from 15 residues. Looked up from germline, CDR1 is MNHNS and CDR2 is SASEGT. The CDR3 nucleotides are TGTGCCAGCACCACCCGAGGCGGGAGAGGCAATGAGCAGTTCTTC. Translating it yields CASTTRGGRGNEQFF.

This clonotype was observed at least ten times. The chain links TRBV5-1 to TRBJ1-2, with D tentatively TRBD1 (5 bases). Trimming took off 7 bases at V and 0 bases at J, with 10 bases between the two ends. The CDR3 is 13 amino acids. CDR1 is SGHRS, CDR2 YFSETQ, per germline. The CDR3 DNA reads as TGCGCCAGCGGGGCACAAGCTAACTATGGCTACACCTTC. The encoded protein is CASGAQANYGYTF.

In its sample, this clonotype was seen a few times. J is TRBJ2-3 and V is TRBV20-1; D ambiguous. The CDR3 is made up of 15 amino acids. V dropped 3 bases and J dropped 4 bases, with 17 bases sitting between them. Germline CDR1 reads DFQATT; CDR2 reads SNEGSKA (reference sequence). This CDR3 is CSASEVSIGPDTQYF. The DNA of the CDR3 is TGCAGTGCTAGCGAGGTATCGATCGGCCCAGATACGCAGTATTTT.